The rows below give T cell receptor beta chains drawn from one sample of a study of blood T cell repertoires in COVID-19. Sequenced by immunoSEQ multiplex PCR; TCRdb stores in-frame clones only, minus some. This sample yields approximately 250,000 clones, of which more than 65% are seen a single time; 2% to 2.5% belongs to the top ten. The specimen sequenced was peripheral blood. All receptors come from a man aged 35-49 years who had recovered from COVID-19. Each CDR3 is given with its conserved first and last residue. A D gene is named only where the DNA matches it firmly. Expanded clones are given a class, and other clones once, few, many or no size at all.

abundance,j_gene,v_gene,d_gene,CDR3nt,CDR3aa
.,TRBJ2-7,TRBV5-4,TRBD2,TGTGCCAGCAGCTTGGCCACTAGCGGAACCTACGAGCAGTACTTC,CASSLATSGTYEQYF
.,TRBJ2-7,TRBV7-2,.,TGTGCCAGCAGCTTAGGCAGCTACGAGCAGTACTTC,CASSLGSYEQYF
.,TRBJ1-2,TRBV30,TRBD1,TGTGCCTGGAGCGTCAAACCGGGACAGGGTAACTATGGCTACACCTTC,CAWSVKPGQGNYGYTF
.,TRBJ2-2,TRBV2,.,TGTGCCAGCACCTTAAGTTCGGTCAGAGGTACCGGGGAGCTGTTTTTT,CASTLSSVRGTGELFF
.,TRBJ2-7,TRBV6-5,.,TGTGCCAGCAGTTACACACTAGGCTACGAGCAGTACTTC,CASSYTLGYEQYF
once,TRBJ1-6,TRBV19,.,TGTGCCAGTAGTCCTCCCCGGGGGTATAATTCACCCCTCCACTTT,CASSPPRGYNSPLHF
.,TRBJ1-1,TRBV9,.,TGTGCCAGCAGCGTAGGAGGTGCGGTGAACACTGAAGCTTTCTTT,CASSVGGAVNTEAFF
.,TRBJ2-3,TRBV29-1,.,TGCAGCGTTGAAGAACGAGGGGGAGATACGCAGTATTTT,CSVEERGGDTQYF
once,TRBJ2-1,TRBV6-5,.,TGTGCCAGCATCCTAGATGTTGTGTCCAATGAGCAGTTCTTC,CASILDVVSNEQFF
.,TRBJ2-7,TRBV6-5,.,TGTGCCAGCAGTTTGGGGCGGGACTACGAGCAGTACTTC,CASSLGRDYEQYF
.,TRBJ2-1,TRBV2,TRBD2,TGTGCCAGCACCATCTTTCAGGGACTAGCGGCTTACAATGAGCAGTTCTTC,CASTIFQGLAAYNEQFF
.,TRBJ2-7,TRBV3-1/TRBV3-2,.,TGTGCCAGCAGCCAGGGGGGTTACGAGCAGTACTTC,CASSQGGYEQYF
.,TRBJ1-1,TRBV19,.,TGTGCCAGTAGTATATATCAGGGATTGAACACTGAAGCTTTCTTT,CASSIYQGLNTEAFF
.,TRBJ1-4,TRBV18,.,TGTGCCAGCTCACCGACAGGCATGAATGAAAAACTGTTTTTT,CASSPTGMNEKLFF
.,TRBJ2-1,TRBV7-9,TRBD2,TGTGCCAGCATCCTAGGGGCTAGCGGGAGCCTTCTGAATGAGCAGTTCTTC,CASILGASGSLLNEQFF
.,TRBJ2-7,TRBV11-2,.,TGTGCCAGCAGCCCCGGGGGACCTGCCTACGAGCAGTACTTC,CASSPGGPAYEQYF
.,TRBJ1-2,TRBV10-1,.,TGCGCCAGCAGTGAGGTCCAGGGGTATGGCTACACCTTC,CASSEVQGYGYTF
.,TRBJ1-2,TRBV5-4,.,TGTGCCAGCAGCTCCGCTTTGACAGCCAGTCACTATGGCTACACCTTC,CASSSALTASHYGYTF
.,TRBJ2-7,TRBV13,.,TGTGCCAGCAGCCGAGGGACCAGGGGCCACGAGCAGTACTTC,CASSRGTRGHEQYF
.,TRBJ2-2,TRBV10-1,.,TGCGCCAGCAGTGAATGGCCGGGAGACAGGCTGTTTTTT,CASSEWPGDRLFF
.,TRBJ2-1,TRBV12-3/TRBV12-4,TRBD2,TGTGCCAGCAGAACTGGGCTAGCGGGAGCTACGTTCTTC,CASRTGLAGATFF
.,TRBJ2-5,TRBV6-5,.,TGTGCCAGCAGTCGACAGGCGGCGGGAGAGACCCAGTACTTC,CASSRQAAGETQYF
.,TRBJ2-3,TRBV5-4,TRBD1,TGTGCCCCTCAGTGGGACAGGGGCACAGATACGCAGTATTTT,CAPQWDRGTDTQYF
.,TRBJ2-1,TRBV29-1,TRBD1,TGCAGCGTTGAAGGACAGGGGGCTAGCGGGTTTTACAATGAGCAGTTCTTC,CSVEGQGASGFYNEQFF
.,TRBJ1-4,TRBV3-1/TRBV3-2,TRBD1,TGTGCCAGCAGCCTCGGACAGGCGAGGAATGAAAAACTGTTTTTT,CASSLGQARNEKLFF
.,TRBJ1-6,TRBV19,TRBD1,TGTGCCAGTAGTAGGGGACAGATGTATAATTCACCCCTCCACTTT,CASSRGQMYNSPLHF
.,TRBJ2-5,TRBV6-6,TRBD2,TGTGCCAGCAGTCGCCCAACTCTAGCGGGGGCCCACCCGGGATGGGCCCAGTACTTC,CASSRPTLAGAHPGWAQYF
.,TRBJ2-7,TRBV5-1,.,TGCGCCAGCAGCTTGGCCACCGGCGGGTACGAGCAGTACTTC,CASSLATGGYEQYF
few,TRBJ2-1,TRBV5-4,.,TGTGCCAGCAGCTTTAGTCCAGGTGAGCAGTTCTTC,CASSFSPGEQFF
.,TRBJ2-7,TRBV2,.,TGTGCCAGCAGTGACGGGCGGGATGGGGAGCAGTACTTC,CASSDGRDGEQYF
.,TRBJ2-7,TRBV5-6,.,TGTGCCAGCAGCTTGGGGAAGACAAGGCAGCCCTACTACGAGCAGTACTTC,CASSLGKTRQPYYEQYF
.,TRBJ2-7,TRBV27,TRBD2,TGTGCCAGCAGTCCCCTGAGCGGGGGCTCCTACGAGCAGTACTTC,CASSPLSGGSYEQYF
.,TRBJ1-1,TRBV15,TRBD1,TGTGCCACCAGCAGAGTGGTACAGGGGGCAGCTGAAGCTTTCTTT,CATSRVVQGAAEAFF
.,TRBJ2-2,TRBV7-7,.,TGTGCCAGCAGCCCGAGGGGGGGGAACACCGGGGAGCTGTTTTTT,CASSPRGGNTGELFF
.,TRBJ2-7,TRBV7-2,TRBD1,TGTGCCAGCAGCTTAGGGACAGGGGGTGGCGAGCAGTACTTC,CASSLGTGGGEQYF
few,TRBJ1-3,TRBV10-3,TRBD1,TGTGCCGTACAGGGGACTGGAAACACCATATATTTT,CAVQGTGNTIYF
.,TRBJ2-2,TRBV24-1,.,TGTGCCACCAGTGATGCAAACGGACATGCTGAGGCCGGGGAGCTGTTTTTT,CATSDANGHAEAGELFF
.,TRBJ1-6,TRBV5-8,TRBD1,TGTGCCAGCAGCTCCTCCGGGACAGGGTCTTCACCCCTCCACTTT,CASSSSGTGSSPLHF
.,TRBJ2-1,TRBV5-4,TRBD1,TGTGCCAGCAGCTTGGGCCGGGACAGCTACAATGAGCAGTTCTTC,CASSLGRDSYNEQFF
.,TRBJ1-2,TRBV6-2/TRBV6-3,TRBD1,TGTGCCAGCAGCGAGACAGGGAATAACTATGGCTACACCTTC,CASSETGNNYGYTF
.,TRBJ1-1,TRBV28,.,TGTGCCAGCAGTTTCCCAGGGGACACTGAAGCTTTCTTT,CASSFPGDTEAFF
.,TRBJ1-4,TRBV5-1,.,TGCGCCAGCAGCTTGTACTCAGGAACTAATGAAAAACTGTTTTTT,CASSLYSGTNEKLFF
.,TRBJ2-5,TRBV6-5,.,TGTGCCAGCAGTTACGGCGTAGGGGTTGATCAAGAGACCCAGTACTTC,CASSYGVGVDQETQYF
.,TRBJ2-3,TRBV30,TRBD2,TGTGCCTGGAGGTCCGGGACTAGCGGGGGCACAGATACGCAGTATTTT,CAWRSGTSGGTDTQYF
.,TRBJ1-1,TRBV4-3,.,TGCGCCAGCAGCCAAGTGCTAGTAAACACTGAAGCTTTCTTT,CASSQVLVNTEAFF
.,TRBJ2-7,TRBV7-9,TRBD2,TGTGCCAGCAGCCTAACCGGGACTAGCGTGCCCTACGAGCAGTACTTC,CASSLTGTSVPYEQYF
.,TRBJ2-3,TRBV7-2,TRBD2,TGTGCCAGCAGCTTAGATCCTAGCGGGGGGTTCACAGATACGCAGTATTTT,CASSLDPSGGFTDTQYF
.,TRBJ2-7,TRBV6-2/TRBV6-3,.,TGTGCCAGCAGTACGGTCTACGAGCAGTACTTC,CASSTVYEQYF
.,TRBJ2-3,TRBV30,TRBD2,TGTGCCTGGAGTGTACGGCTAGCGGGGGCTGGGAGTTCAGATACGCAGTATTTT,CAWSVRLAGAGSSDTQYF
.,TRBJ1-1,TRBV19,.,TGTGCCAGTACATCGGGGTCAGGATCCATGAACACTGAAGCTTTCTTT,CASTSGSGSMNTEAFF
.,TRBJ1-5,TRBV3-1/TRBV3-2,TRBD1,TGTGCCAGCAGCCTTTGGGCCCGGGACAGAGATCAGCCCCAGCATTTT,CASSLWARDRDQPQHF
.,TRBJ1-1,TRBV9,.,TGTGCCAGCAGCGCGGTTACAGGTCCTGAAGCTTTCTTT,CASSAVTGPEAFF